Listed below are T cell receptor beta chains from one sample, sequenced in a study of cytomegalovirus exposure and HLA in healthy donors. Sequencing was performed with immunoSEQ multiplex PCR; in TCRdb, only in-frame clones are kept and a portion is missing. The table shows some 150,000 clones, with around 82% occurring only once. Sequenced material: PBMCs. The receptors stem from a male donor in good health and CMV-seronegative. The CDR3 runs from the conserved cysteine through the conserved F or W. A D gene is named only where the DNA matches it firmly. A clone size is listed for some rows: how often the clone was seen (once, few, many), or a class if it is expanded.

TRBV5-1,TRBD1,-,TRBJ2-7,TGCGCCAGCATGCAAGACGGGACAGGGACCTACGAGCAGTACTTC,CASMQDGTGTYEQYF
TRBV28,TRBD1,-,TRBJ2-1,TGTGCCAGCAGTCCGACAGGGGAATTCATGCACAATGAGCAGTTCTTC,CASSPTGEFMHNEQFF
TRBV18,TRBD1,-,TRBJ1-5,TGTGCCAGCTCATTAACAGGGGACCTTTATAGCAATCAGCCCCAGCATTTT,CASSLTGDLYSNQPQHF
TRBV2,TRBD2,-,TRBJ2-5,TGTGCCAGCAGGGGACTTCGGACTAGCTGGGAGACCCAGTACTTC,CASRGLRTSWETQYF
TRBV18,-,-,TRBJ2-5,TGTGCCAGCTCACCCTTTCACTCCCAAGAGACCCAGTACTTC,CASSPFHSQETQYF
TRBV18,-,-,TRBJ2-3,TGTGCCAGCTCACCAGGGAGCAGAACAGATACGCAGTATTTT,CASSPGSRTDTQYF
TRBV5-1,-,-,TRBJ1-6,TGCGCCAGCAGTCTTACCGGGAGCTCCTATAATTCACCCCTCCACTTT,CASSLTGSSYNSPLHF
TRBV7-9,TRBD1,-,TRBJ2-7,TGTGCCAGCAGCTTAGCCCCCGGACAGGACTACGAGCAGTACTTC,CASSLAPGQDYEQYF
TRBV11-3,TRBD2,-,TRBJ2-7,TGTGCCAGCAGCCTAGGCGGGGGGAGACCCTACGAGCAGTACTTC,CASSLGGGRPYEQYF
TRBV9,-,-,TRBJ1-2,TGTGCCAGCAGCGGCCCGACAGGACCTAACTATGGCTACACCTTC,CASSGPTGPNYGYTF
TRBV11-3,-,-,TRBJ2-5,TGTGCCAGCAGCTTCAGGGTTCGAGAGACCCAGTACTTC,CASSFRVRETQYF
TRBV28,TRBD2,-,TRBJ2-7,TGTGCCAGCAGTTTAGTAGCGGGTAACTACGAGCAGTACTTC,CASSLVAGNYEQYF
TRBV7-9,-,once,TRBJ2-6,TGTGCCAGCAGCTTCCCAGGGGCCGGGGCCAACGTCCTGACTTTC,CASSFPGAGANVLTF
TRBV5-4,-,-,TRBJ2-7,TGTGCCAGCAGCTTGCAGGGTCTGGTCGACGAGCAGTACTTC,CASSLQGLVDEQYF
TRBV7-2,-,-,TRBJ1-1,TGTGCCAGCAGCTTAGGTGTAGACAGACCTCATTCTGAAGCTTTCTTT,CASSLGVDRPHSEAFF
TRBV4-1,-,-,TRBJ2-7,TGCGCCAGCAGCCAAGATCTTAAAAGAGGCCTCCCCTACGAGCAGTACTTC,CASSQDLKRGLPYEQYF
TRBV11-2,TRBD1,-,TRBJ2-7,TGTGCCAGCACTCTTCAGGGGGAGCCGTACTTC,CASTLQGEPYF
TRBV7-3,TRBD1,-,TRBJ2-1,TGTGCCAGCAGCTACAAAGGACTCGGGACAGCGAACAATGAGCAGTTCTTC,CASSYKGLGTANNEQFF
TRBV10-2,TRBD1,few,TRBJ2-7,TGCGCCAGCAGTGAGGGGGGACAGGGCAATTACGAGCAGTACTTC,CASSEGGQGNYEQYF
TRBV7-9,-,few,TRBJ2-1,TGTGCCAGCAGCCAACCCCGGGGGTCCCCGCCCAATGAGCAGTTCTTC,CASSQPRGSPPNEQFF
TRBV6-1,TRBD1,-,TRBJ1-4,TGTGCCAGCAGCCTAACCGGGGACAGGGCGGAAAAACTGTTTTTT,CASSLTGDRAEKLFF
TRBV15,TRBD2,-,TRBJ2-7,TGTGCCACCAGCTCCGGGACTAGCGGGGCCGTTTCCTACGAGCAGTACTTC,CATSSGTSGAVSYEQYF